Sequencing of this T cell receptor beta chain was carried out in a study of T cells in Graves' hyperthyroidism and ophthalmopathy. Overall study findings and caveats: The model's output predicted ophthalmopathy at a median of roughly 6.9 months prior to onset.

Amplification targeted TCR beta CDR3 regions from RNA transcripts. HTBI primers were used for first-round RT-PCR of the TCR CDR3. Via MiXCR, TCRdb re-called the multiplex PCR reads, giving one row per CDR3 protein. The sample holds hundreds of thousands of distinct CDR3 sequences, roughly a third seen once. Germline lookup yields CDR1 SGHTA and CDR2 FQGNSA. This CDR3 is built from 15 residues. Deletions cut 2 bases from V and 3 bases from J, with 14 bases between. Patients were excluded for uncontrolled infection, other autoimmune disease, pregnancy or lactation. The diagnoses drew upon clinical symptoms, serum thyroxine and TRAb, thyroid ultrasound and orbital computed tomography. This clonotype was picked up a small number of times. Its antigen is currently unknown.

This sequence joins TRBV7-2 and TRBJ2-7; TRBD1 or TRBD2 may be the D gene (5 bases each). The TCR comes from a woman in her thirties or forties with Graves' hyperthyroidism. The sequencing input was blood. CDR3 amino acids: CASSLLTRGIYEQYF. The DNA for the CDR3 is TGTGCCAGCAGCTTACTCACTAGGGGAATCTACGAGCAGTACTTC.